A single sample gave rise to the 27 T cell receptor beta chains below, sequenced in a study of blood T cell repertoires in COVID-19. Profiled with immunoSEQ multiplex PCR; TCRdb holds only in-frame clones, not every one. The sample contains around 120,000 clones, 60% to 85% of which appear only once. Material for sequencing was peripheral blood. These receptors originate from a man aged 65 to 85 with acute or convalescent COVID-19.

The chain is built from TRBV10-3 and TRBJ1-4, with TRBD1 matching 8 bases. Germline V gene data show CDR1 as ENHRY and CDR2 as SYGVKD. V dropped 10 bases and J dropped 7; count of bases not matched to a gene: 11. The CDR3 runs 14 residues. The CDR3 spells CATRGQGAVEKLFF. The CDR3 region has the DNA TGTGCCACCCGAGGGCAGGGGGCGGTTGAAAAACTGTTTTTT.

The rearrangement joins TRBV5-4 to TRBJ2-3; the match to TRBD1 covers 8 bases. Trimming took 0 bases from V and 1 from J; bases not matched to a gene: 4. The CDR3 sequence is 16 residues long. From germline, CDR1 is SGHNT and CDR2 YYREEE (reference sequence). CDR3 DNA: TGTGCCAGCAGCTTGGCCATGGACAGGGGCACAGATACGCAGTATTTT. As protein: CASSLAMDRGTDTQYF.

The CDR3 DNA is TGTGCCAGCAGCCTGGGGTCACACGGACTTTACGAGCAGTACTTC. It yields the protein CASSLGSHGLYEQYF. This chain connects TRBV6-6 to TRBJ2-7; perhaps TRBD2 as D (5 bases). The CDR3 totals 15 residues. Deletions cut 6 bases from V and 4 bases from J, with 19 bases between. Germline values: CDR1 MNHNY, CDR2 SVGAGI (reference sequence).

In this sample, this clone turned up a few times. The chain is built from TRBV7-9 and TRBJ1-1; D remains unclear. CDR1 is SEHNR and CDR2 is FQNEAQ in the germline V gene (reference sequence). This CDR3 has 13 residues. Deletions cut 3 bases from V and 13 bases from J, with 18 bases between. The DNA of the CDR3 is TGTGCCAGCAGCTTCTTGGTGGGCGATTTGGGTTTCTTT. Its protein product is CASSFLVGDLGFF.

The chain employs TRBV7-2 and TRBJ2-1, with TRBD1 matching 7 bases. Unmatched junction bases numbered 9, after V lost 1 base and J lost 9 bases. Germline V lookup: CDR1 SGHTA, CDR2 FQGNSA. CDR3 size: 15 residues. The CDR3 loop reads CASSLGSFSGGEQFF. In nucleotides, the CDR3 is TGTGCCAGCAGCTTAGGATCCTTTTCAGGGGGTGAGCAGTTCTTC.

This chain joins TRBV5-4 and TRBJ1-1; TRBD1 aligns across 8 bases. CDR3 size: 13 residues. Germline-derived CDR1 and CDR2 are SGHNT and YYREEE (reference sequence). The trim removed 7 bases at V and 4 bases at J, leaving 6 bases unmatched. The CDR3 sequence: CASGRTGPTEAFF. Written as DNA, the CDR3 is TGTGCCAGCGGAAGGACAGGGCCCACTGAAGCTTTCTTT.

This chain links TRBV18 with TRBJ1-2; a weak D match, TRBD1 (6 bases). The CDR3 is 14 residues long. Germline-derived CDR1 and CDR2 are KGHSH and LQKENI. The V gene lost 0 bases and the J gene lost 8 bases, with 13 bases spanning the gap. The CDR3 protein is CASSPPGQGNGYTF. The CDR3 DNA reads TGTGCCAGCTCACCACCGGGGCAGGGGAACGGCTACACCTTC.

The J gene is TRBJ1-1, the V gene TRBV6-5, with D perhaps TRBD1 (5 bases). Germline CDR1 and CDR2: MNHEY and SVGAGI. The length of the CDR3 is 15 residues. Trimming removed 2 bases at V and 1 base at J, with 11 bases between. The CDR3 DNA follows: TGTGCCAGCAGTTACGCTACAGGCGCGAACACTGAAGCTTTCTTT. It translates to CASSYATGANTEAFF.

This clone occurred a few times. This chain joins TRBV18 and TRBJ1-2; 7 bases fit TRBD1. V trimming: 6 bases; J trimming: 6 bases; junction bases outside the gene matches: 7. This CDR3 spans 13 amino acids. Germline values: CDR1 KGHSH, CDR2 LQKENI. CDR3 residues: CASSFGQVDGYTF. The CDR3, as DNA: TGTGCCAGCTCCTTTGGACAGGTCGATGGCTACACCTTC.

The genes are TRBV4-1 and TRBJ2-1, with D perhaps TRBD1 (6 bases). Germline CDR1 MGHRA, CDR2 YSYEKL. Trimming stripped 1 base from V and 4 bases from J, with 11 bases between. CDR3 length: 15 amino acids. The CDR3 DNA sequence: TGCGCCAGCAGCCAAGCAGGACAGAAATACAATGAGCAGTTCTTC. It codes for CASSQAGQKYNEQFF.

The chain uses TRBV15 and TRBJ1-3; D call uncertain. V was cut by 1 base and J by 0 bases, with 10 bases left in between. Germline CDR1 LNHNV, CDR2 YYDKDF (reference sequence). This CDR3 spans 16 amino acids. CDR3 coding DNA: TGTGCCACCAGCAGAGGGAGGGTACACTCTGGAAACACCATATATTTT. This codes for CATSRGRVHSGNTIYF.

This clone turned up a few times. CDR3 sequence: CASSLDRVNTGELFF. CDR3 DNA: TGCGCCAGCAGTCTGGACAGGGTGAACACCGGGGAGCTGTTTTTT. The chain recombines TRBV4-3 with TRBJ2-2, with 8 bases identical to TRBD1. Germline V lookup: CDR1 LGHNA, CDR2 YSLEER. The V and J ends lost 6 bases and 1 base, in that order; junction bases with no gene match: 4. The CDR3 has 15 amino acids.

As to this clone: Mismatch with germline at one junction end may stem from a read error. The chain has TRBV19 and TRBJ1-2; D gene uncertain. The CDR3 contains 14 residues. Germline V gene data show CDR1 as LNHDA and CDR2 as SQIVND (reference sequence). The CDR3 nucleotides are TGTGACAGTAGTAAATCGGACTCGGCGGGGGGCTACACCTTC. Its translation is CDSSKSDSAGGYTF.

This sequence joins TRBV6-4 and TRBJ2-1; TRBD1 matches 9 bases. After removal of 3 bases from V and 7 bases from J, the junction contained 10 bases not matched to a gene. This CDR3 is built from 16 residues. CDR1 and CDR2 (germline): MRHNA, SNTAGT. This CDR3 is CASSDAWTGAGNEQFF. The CDR3 DNA follows: TGTGCCAGCAGTGATGCCTGGACAGGGGCAGGGAATGAGCAGTTCTTC.

The chain's CDR3 is CASLKAGGSNEQFF. CDR3 bases: TGTGCCAGCCTGAAGGCGGGGGGGTCCAATGAGCAGTTCTTC. The chain employs TRBV6-5 and TRBJ2-1, with 9 bases fitting TRBD2. Trimming cost V 8 bases and J 6 bases; bases outside gene matches: 8. Per germline, CDR1 MNHEY and CDR2 SVGAGI. This CDR3 has 14 amino acids.

J is TRBJ2-7 and V is TRBV28, with D possibly matching TRBD2 (6 bases). This CDR3 spans 13 amino acids. The germline V gene encodes CDR1 MDHEN and CDR2 SYDVKM. V lost 2 bases and J 1 base, leaving 6 bases between the germline ends. CDR3 coding DNA: TGTGCCAGCAGTTTAGGGGGGTCCTACGAGCAGTACTTC. Its translation: CASSLGGSYEQYF.

This clone was observed once. V usage is TRBV7-8 and J usage is TRBJ2-1; 7 bases line up with TRBD1. J was trimmed by 6 bases and V by 5 bases; bases with no gene match: 7. The germline gives CDR1 SGHVS, CDR2 FQNEAQ. The CDR3 runs to 14 residues. In nucleotides, the CDR3 is TGTGCCAGCAGCCCCCTGACAGGGCCCAATGAGCAGTTCTTC. Translation: CASSPLTGPNEQFF.

The chain employs TRBV30 and TRBJ1-5; D call uncertain. The V gene's germline CDR1 is GTSNPN and CDR2 SVGIG (reference sequence). CDR3 length equals 12 residues. V was cut by 5 bases and J by 0 bases, with 5 bases left in between. In DNA form, the CDR3 reads TGTGCCTGGGGGTATAGCAATCAGCCCCAGCATTTT. It yields the protein CAWGYSNQPQHF.

The genes are TRBV4-3 and TRBJ2-2, with D possibly matching TRBD2 (5 bases). This CDR3 is 14 amino acids long. The germline V gene encodes CDR1 LGHNA and CDR2 YSLEER. Between the trimmed V and J ends, which lost 1 base and 5 bases, there was a span of 8 bases. In DNA form, the CDR3 reads TGCGCCAGCAGCCAAGGAGGGCAAACCGGGGAGCTGTTTTTT. Translation: CASSQGGQTGELFF.

The chain carries TRBV19 and TRBJ2-2, with a weak D call TRBD1 (5 bases). CDR3 length: 13 residues. The germline V gene has CDR1 LNHDA and CDR2 SQIVND (reference sequence). Trimming shortened V by 9 bases and J by 2 bases, and 10 bases separated the two germline ends. CDR3 sequence: CASRTRNTGELFF. The CDR3 DNA sequence: TGTGCCAGCCGGACACGAAACACCGGGGAGCTGTTTTTT.

The chain combines TRBV4-3 with TRBJ2-6, with D unclear. The V gene's germline CDR1 is LGHNA and CDR2 YSLEER. With 3 bases removed from V and 4 bases from J, the gap between germline ends came to 19 bases. There are 18 residues in the CDR3. In DNA, the CDR3 is TGCGCCAGCAGCCACTCCGGAGACCCACGATACGGGGCCAACGTCCTGACTTTC. It yields the protein CASSHSGDPRYGANVLTF.

J is TRBJ1-2 and V is TRBV6-5, with D perhaps matching TRBD1 (5 bases). CDR1 and CDR2 (germline): MNHEY, SVGAGI. The CDR3 covers 14 residues. Trimming pared 0 bases from V and 8 bases from J, leaving 13 bases between. The CDR3 loop reads CASSYSNQGAGYTF. CDR3 nucleotide sequence: TGTGCCAGCAGTTACTCGAATCAAGGGGCCGGCTACACCTTC.

DNA of the CDR3: TGTGCCAGCAGCTTAGGACAGGGGGGAGACTATGGCTACACCTTC. This sequence encodes CASSLGQGGDYGYTF. J is TRBJ1-2 and V is TRBV7-2, with 9 bases identical to TRBD1. The CDR3 has 15 residues. Germline loops: CDR1 SGHTA, CDR2 FQGNSA. V dropped 1 base and J dropped 3; count of bases not matched to a gene: 3.

The genes are TRBV19 and TRBJ1-3, with D perhaps matching TRBD1 (5 bases). Per the germline V gene, CDR1 is LNHDA and CDR2 is SQIVND (reference sequence). The CDR3 runs 15 residues. The germline V and J ends were trimmed by 3 bases and 0 bases, with 9 bases remaining between them. CDR3 bases: TGTGCCAGTAGTATGGGGCTAATCTCTGGAAACACCATATATTTT. Translating it yields CASSMGLISGNTIYF.

The V gene is TRBV7-2, the J gene TRBJ2-3; TRBD2 is a possible D gene (6 bases). The germline gives CDR1 SGHTA, CDR2 FQGNSA. The CDR3 spans 15 residues. The V gene lost 5 bases and the J gene lost 0 bases, with 12 bases spanning the gap. CDR3 in amino acids: CASSLTRSSTDTQYF. The CDR3 DNA is TGTGCCAGCAGCCTGACTAGGTCTAGCACAGATACGCAGTATTTT.

The chain employs TRBV15 and TRBJ1-1, with D hard to call. Deletions cut 0 bases from V and 4 bases from J, with 12 bases between. Germline CDR1 LNHNV, CDR2 YYDKDF (reference sequence). The CDR3 loop spans 15 amino acids. The CDR3 loop reads CATSRDMVRGTEAFF. Here the CDR3 DNA reads TGTGCCACCAGCAGAGATATGGTCCGGGGCACTGAAGCTTTCTTT.

The chain carries TRBV6-5 and TRBJ1-2; 8 bases align to TRBD1. The V gene's germline CDR1 is MNHEY and CDR2 SVGAGI. J gave up 4 bases and V 7 bases, and 5 bases lay outside the gene matches. The length of the CDR3 is 13 residues. The DNA for the CDR3 is TGTGCCAGCACCGGACAGGGACCCTATGGCTACACCTTC. This encodes CASTGQGPYGYTF.